This TCR beta chain was obtained from a study of vaccination and CD4 T cells after COVID-19. Study information: Two mRNA vaccine doses were given, either BNT162b2 or mRNA-1273. Findings of the study overall: Going from roughly 21 to 40, median SARS-CoV-2-reactive clonotypes did not rise significantly. Convalescent patients studied were relatively few, and early post-infection timepoints were absent.

The CDR3 runs 12 residues. Germline values: CDR1 SQVTM, CDR2 ANQGSEA. The V end lost 6 bases, the J end lost 2 bases, and 9 bases lay between the germline ends. Treatment indicated: roughly 10-day PBMC culture with coronavirus spike peptide pools or control peptides (ViraFEST assay). Notes on this clonotype: What it binds is not known.

With the Oncomine TCR Beta short-read assay, DNA from cultured CD4+ T cells was sequenced. TCRdb redid the calling of the PCR reads with MiXCR, one entry per CDR3 protein. The sample holds about 30,000 distinct CDR3 sequences, around 60% seen once. The sequence came from a human donor who received a COVID-19 vaccine. The rearrangement joins TRBV29-1 to TRBJ2-3, with D unresolved. Here the sequenced sample was CD4+ T cells from blood, cultured in vitro, taken after SARS-CoV-2 vaccination. The CDR3 spells CSVADLTDTQYF. CDR3 in DNA: TGCAGCGTCGCGGACCTCACAGATACGCAGTATTTT.